The rows below give T cell receptor beta chains drawn from one sample of a study of cytomegalovirus exposure and HLA in healthy donors. Sequencing was performed with immunoSEQ multiplex PCR; in TCRdb, only in-frame clones are kept and a portion is missing. Counted here are 280,000 or so clones, 85% to 90% occurring once; the ten biggest clones make up roughly 1%. The material sequenced was PBMCs. These receptors all stem from a woman between 18 and 30 years old in good health and CMV-seronegative. Both conserved end residues are part of each CDR3. D genes are given only for firm matches. Expanded clones are given a class, and other clones once, few, many or no size at all.

TRBJ2-3 TRBV7-3 . . CASSWGQGHTDTQYF TGTGCCAGCAGCTGGGGGCAGGGACACACAGATACGCAGTATTTT
TRBJ2-2 TRBV10-3 few TRBD1 CAIRPDRGRAGELFF TGTGCCATCAGGCCGGACAGGGGGAGGGCCGGGGAGCTGTTTTTT
TRBJ2-1 TRBV27 . TRBD1 CASSLWDSFGNEQFF TGTGCCAGCAGTTTATGGGACAGCTTCGGGAATGAGCAGTTCTTC
TRBJ2-5 TRBV2 . TRBD2 CASREDMGTSGGQETQYF TGTGCCAGCAGGGAAGACATGGGGACTAGCGGGGGCCAAGAGACCCAGTACTTC
TRBJ2-7 TRBV10-3 . . CAILRATGTAYEQYF TGTGCCATCCTACGCGCGACAGGGACTGCCTACGAGCAGTACTTC
TRBJ2-5 TRBV4-2 . . CASSPGSGGVGEETQYF TGTGCCAGCAGCCCGGGGAGTGGTGGGGTCGGGGAAGAGACCCAGTACTTC
TRBJ1-1 TRBV2 . . CASSEEGMNTEAFF TGTGCCAGCAGTGAGGAGGGGATGAACACTGAAGCTTTCTTT
TRBJ1-2 TRBV30 . . CAWTPGGYGYTF TGTGCCTGGACGCCGGGTGGCTATGGCTACACCTTC
TRBJ1-5 TRBV28 . . CASSLSPGSNQPQHF TGTGCCAGCAGTTTGTCTCCCGGTAGCAATCAGCCCCAGCATTTT
TRBJ1-2 TRBV30 . . CAWTVEWTRGYTF TGTGCCTGGACTGTCGAGTGGACTCGAGGCTACACCTTC
TRBJ2-1 TRBV10-3 . TRBD2 CAISDWTSGDNEQFF TGTGCCATCAGTGACTGGACTAGCGGGGACAATGAGCAGTTCTTC
TRBJ2-6 TRBV19 . . CAALGRRSSGANVLTF TGTGCCGCCCTGGGCCGACGGTCCTCTGGGGCCAACGTCCTGACTTTC
TRBJ2-6 TRBV10-1 . . CASSSVGLSGANVLTF TGCGCCAGCAGTTCCGTGGGGCTCTCTGGGGCCAACGTCCTGACTTTC
TRBJ1-3 TRBV28 . TRBD1 CASSQGTGIRDTIYF TGTGCCAGCAGCCAAGGGACAGGGATCAGGGACACCATATATTTT
TRBJ2-2 TRBV27 . . CASSFRGSRGTGELFF TGTGCCAGCAGTTTCCGTGGGAGTCGGGGCACCGGGGAGCTGTTTTTT
TRBJ2-5 TRBV5-1 . . CASSLAWTAQETQYF TGCGCCAGCAGCTTGGCTTGGACAGCCCAAGAGACCCAGTACTTC
TRBJ2-7 TRBV27 . . CASSLVGVFPYEQYF TGTGCCAGCAGTTTGGTGGGAGTCTTTCCCTACGAGCAGTACTTC
TRBJ2-1 TRBV15 . . CATSSRVSSYNEQFF TGTGCCACCAGCAGCCGGGTGTCGAGCTACAATGAGCAGTTCTTC
TRBJ2-1 TRBV11-2 . TRBD2 CASSLVFLGLAGGSEQFF TGTGCCAGCAGCTTAGTATTTTTGGGACTAGCGGGAGGTAGTGAGCAGTTCTTC
TRBJ1-2 TRBV18 . TRBD1 CASSPRDRVGYTF TGTGCCAGCTCACCCCGGGACAGGGTTGGCTACACCTTC
TRBJ2-7 TRBV6-1 once TRBD1 CASSVAGGYEQYF TGTGCCAGCAGTGTTGCAGGGGGCTACGAGCAGTACTTC
TRBJ2-6 TRBV13 . TRBD1 CASSSIPGTGGPGANVLTF TGTGCCAGCAGCTCAATACCCGGGACAGGGGGCCCTGGGGCCAACGTCCTGACTTTC
TRBJ2-7 TRBV7-9 . . CASSPPGATGYEQYF TGTGCCAGCAGCCCCCCGGGTGCGACTGGTTACGAGCAGTACTTC
TRBJ2-1 TRBV4-3 . . CASSQEGNRGGYNEQFF TGCGCCAGCAGCCAAGAGGGAAACAGGGGGGGTTACAATGAGCAGTTCTTC
TRBJ2-7 TRBV28 . TRBD1 CASKRGQYSYEQYF TGTGCCAGCAAAAGGGGGCAGTACTCCTACGAGCAGTACTTC
TRBJ1-5 TRBV7-2 . . CASSFKGDQPQHF TGTGCCAGCAGCTTCAAGGGAGATCAGCCCCAGCATTTT
TRBJ2-1 TRBV9 . TRBD2 CASSERTSGSWNEQFF TGTGCCAGCAGCGAGAGGACTAGCGGGAGCTGGAATGAGCAGTTCTTC
TRBJ1-1 TRBV5-6 once . CASSFSQGPEAFF TGTGCCAGCAGCTTTTCACAGGGTCCTGAAGCTTTCTTT
TRBJ2-5 TRBV4-1 . TRBD1 CASSREDRDGTQYF TGCGCCAGCAGCCGCGAAGACAGGGATGGGACCCAGTACTTC
TRBJ1-5 TRBV27 . . CASSPGLHSNQPQHF TGTGCCAGCAGTCCAGGGTTACATAGCAATCAGCCCCAGCATTTT
TRBJ2-1 TRBV27 . TRBD2 CASSFPTSGLSYNEQFF TGTGCCAGCAGTTTTCCGACTAGCGGGTTGTCCTACAATGAGCAGTTCTTC
TRBJ2-6 TRBV5-4 . . CASSSTGANVLTF TGTGCCAGCAGCTCTACCGGGGCCAACGTCCTGACTTTC
TRBJ2-7 TRBV25-1 . TRBD1 CASSIGTGAYEQYF TGTGCCAGCTCAATAGGGACAGGGGCCTACGAGCAGTACTTC
TRBJ2-1 TRBV7-7 . TRBD2 CASSEGLAGVDEQFF TGTGCTAGCAGCGAGGGACTAGCGGGAGTGGATGAGCAGTTCTTC
TRBJ2-7 TRBV6-5 few . CASSRALEGGEQYF TGTGCCAGCAGTAGGGCCCTAGAGGGTGGCGAGCAGTACTTC
TRBJ2-1 TRBV27 . . CASGLVAGEQFF TGTGCCAGCGGGCTAGTGGCGGGTGAGCAGTTCTTC
TRBJ1-2 TRBV2 once TRBD1 CASSELLQGNYGYTF TGTGCCAGCAGTGAGCTATTACAGGGGAACTATGGCTACACCTTC
TRBJ2-1 TRBV7-9 once . CASSATEVRYNEQFF TGTGCCAGCAGCGCGACTGAGGTACGGTACAATGAGCAGTTCTTC
TRBJ1-2 TRBV6-5 . TRBD1 CASSYSPGQGYGYTF TGTGCCAGCAGTTACTCGCCGGGACAGGGATATGGCTACACCTTC
TRBJ1-2 TRBV19 once . CASRKQMRAVIDGYTF TGTGCCAGTAGAAAACAAATGAGGGCAGTCATCGATGGCTACACCTTC
TRBJ1-1 TRBV6-6 once TRBD1 CASSRNTGENTEAFF TGTGCCAGCAGTCGAAATACAGGGGAGAACACTGAAGCTTTCTTT
TRBJ1-1 TRBV6-5 once . CASWSGSNTEAFF TGTGCCAGCTGGTCAGGATCGAACACTGAAGCTTTCTTT
TRBJ1-1 TRBV15 . . CATSSSDGNTEAFF TGTGCCACCAGCTCCAGTGATGGGAACACTGAAGCTTTCTTT
TRBJ2-1 TRBV4-1 . . CASSQDENGSYNEQFF TGCGCCAGCAGCCAAGATGAAAACGGGAGCTACAATGAGCAGTTCTTC
TRBJ2-3 TRBV7-2 . TRBD2 CASSGDGRSTDTQYF TGTGCCAGCAGCGGCGACGGGAGGAGCACAGATACGCAGTATTTT
TRBJ2-3 TRBV7-9 . . CASSSPRGPDTDTQYF TGTGCCAGCAGCTCTCCCCGAGGGCCGGACACAGATACGCAGTATTTT
TRBJ2-3 TRBV9 . TRBD2 CASSVGEGTDTQYF TGTGCCAGCAGCGTAGGGGAGGGGACAGATACGCAGTATTTT
TRBJ2-5 TRBV28 few . CASSLTIGSGTQYF TGTGCCAGCAGCCTAACCATCGGGTCGGGGACCCAGTACTTC
TRBJ2-3 TRBV7-6 . TRBD1 CASSSGQGEDTQYF TGTGCCAGCAGCTCGGGACAGGGGGAAGATACGCAGTATTTT